These 2 T cell receptor beta chains came from one sample sequenced in a study of response to subunit inactivated influenza vaccine. Using its own MiXCR run on the RT-PCR reads, TCRdb lists one record per CDR3 protein. The sample lists around 600,000 distinct CDR3 sequences; about 11% were seen once. These same records also appear under a second study, on T cells expressing NK-cell markers. As that report states: It was by 5'RACE template switching with UMIs that TCR beta cDNA was made.

The sample was PBMCs from blood, taken on the day of vaccination. The receptors come from a man aged 50 to 60 who received an inactivated influenza vaccine.

This clonotype was seen ten or more times. The chain has TRBV3-1 and TRBJ2-1, with D unclear. CDR1 LGHDT and CDR2 YNNKEL come from the germline V gene (reference sequence). Deletions cut 4 bases from V and 8 bases from J, with 6 bases between. The CDR3 totals 11 residues. The chain's CDR3 is CASSRSHEQFF. CDR3 nucleotide sequence: TGTGCCAGCAGCCGGAGTCATGAGCAGTTCTTC.

The chain combines TRBV5-6 with TRBJ2-1; no clear D. Germline lookup yields CDR1 SGHDT and CDR2 YYEEEE. V lost 5 bases and J 0 bases, leaving 15 bases between the germline ends. The CDR3 has 16 amino acids. The CDR3 nucleotides read TGTGCCAGCAGTCCCGATCGGATTAGCTCCTACAATGAGCAGTTCTTC. Amino acid sequence: CASSPDRISSYNEQFF. Supplemented by reference TRBV5-6 and TRBJ2-1, the full variable domain reads DAGVTQSPTHLIKTRGQQVTLRCSPKSGHDTVSWYQQALGQGPQFIFQYYEEEERQRGNFPDRFSGHQFPNYSSELNVNALLLGDSALYLCASSPDRISSYNEQFFGPGTRLTVL.